This T cell receptor (beta chain) is from a study of cytomegalovirus exposure and HLA in healthy donors. Researchers ran the PCR with 60 Vbeta and 13 Jbeta primers. Sequencing used immunoSEQ multiplex PCR; TCRdb keeps in-frame clones, though not all of them. The table records 95,000 to 150,000 clones, over 65% of them present only once. This CDR3 comprises 14 residues. Trimming took 3 bases from V and 4 from J, leaving 11 bases between them. Germline assignment: CDR1 SGHRS and CDR2 YFSETQ. This clone was counted a few times. This TCR came from a woman aged 40 to 50 in good health and CMV-seropositive. The sample consisted of PBMCs. V usage is TRBV5-1 and J usage is TRBJ2-1; D possibly corresponds to TRBD1 (6 bases). CDR3 in DNA: TGCGCCAGCAGCTCCCTCGGACAGTACAATGAGCAGTTCTTC. This sequence encodes CASSSLGQYNEQFF.